These 2 T cell receptor beta chains were all obtained from the same sample, sequenced in a study of shared clonotypes between healthy human individuals. Assay used: immunoSEQ multiplex PCR; TCRdb lists only in-frame clones, some missing. The data show about 2.4 million clones, about 92% seen once. Sequenced input: naive CD4+ T cells sorted from blood. Subset given: CD45RA+ positively selected. The origin of the receptors is a young man in good health.

This chain uses TRBV7-2 with TRBJ1-1, with 7 bases that match TRBD1. Trimming cost V 2 bases and J 8 bases; bases outside gene matches: 8. Per germline, CDR1 SGHTA and CDR2 FQGNSA. CDR3 length equals 14 residues. The chain's CDR3 is CASSLQGERSEAFF. In DNA, the CDR3 is TGTGCCAGCAGCTTACAGGGGGAAAGGTCCGAAGCTTTCTTT.

CDR3 nucleotides: TGTGCCAGCAGCGCCGACAGGGGATGGGGTACTGAAGCTTTCTTT. Residues: CASSADRGWGTEAFF. The V and J genes are TRBV7-6 and TRBJ1-1, with 8 bases aligning to TRBD1. This CDR3 region has 15 residues. Trimming at V came to 5 bases and at J to 5 bases, leaving 10 bases not matched to a gene. Per germline, CDR1 SGHVS and CDR2 FNYEAQ. The full variable domain, with the rest looked up from reference TRBV7-6 and TRBJ1-1, is GAGVSQSPRYKVTKRGQDVALRCDPISGHVSLYWYRQALGQGPEFLTYFNYEAQQDKSGLPNDRFSAERPEGSISTLTIQRTEQRDSAMYRCASSADRGWGTEAFFGQGTRLTVV.